Listed here is a single T cell receptor beta chain. The study assigned cohorts using participant-reported clinical history. The sample originates from a study of blood T cell repertoires in COVID-19. Turning to the study itself: The analysed material was cDNA or gDNA that came from T cells, B-cell-depleted T cells, or PBMCs.

The protocol was immunoSEQ multiplex PCR, while the TCRdb copy is restricted to in-frame clones and leaves out a portion. The sample records about 140,000 clones, 75% to 90% being singletons. V was shortened by 4 bases and J by 4 bases, with 15 bases between the two germline ends. The germline gives CDR1 SGHDT, CDR2 YYEEEE. This CDR3 comprises 15 residues. The chain has TRBV5-6 and TRBJ1-3, with D tentatively TRBD1 (5 bases). This TCR derives from a man in his 60s who had recovered from COVID-19. Input material: PBMCs or T cells enriched from blood (not recorded which). DNA for the CDR3: TGTGCCAGCAGCCTACGGGACTACCGAGGAAACACCATATATTTT. Amino acid sequence: CASSLRDYRGNTIYF.